This TCR beta chain was sequenced during a study of neoadjuvant anti-PD-1 for oral cavity cancer. On the study more broadly: Patients without progression received a fourth nivolumab dose around day 43, then surgical resection on days 50-56.

TCRdb's copy holds only in-frame clones and misses some; the assay was immunoSEQ multiplex PCR. The sample includes 37,000 or so clones, roughly 35% seen only once; the top ten take more than 15%. Note on this clone: Its target is not known.

Study outcomes and limitations: Higher pretreatment blood Treg/Th17 ratios correlated with higher pretreatment blood and lower post-treatment tumor TCRbeta clonality.

Looked up from germline, CDR1 is MNHNY and CDR2 is SVGAGI (reference sequence). Trimming removed 6 bases at V and 1 base at J, with 18 bases between. CDR3 length: 16 residues. As to time point: after neoadjuvant nivolumab, at surgical resection. These oral cavity squamous cell carcinomas were HPV-negative and locally advanced. This receptor was identified in a person aged 35 to 85 with oral cavity squamous cell carcinoma. This chain connects TRBV6-6 to TRBJ1-1, with D maybe TRBD1 (5 bases). The sample was tumor tissue, taken after nivolumab (anti-PD-1) treatment. The CDR3 DNA is TGTGCCAGCAGCCCAACCTGGGGCCCAGCGAACACTGAAGCTTTCTTT. Translated: CASSPTWGPANTEAFF.